This passage covers 15 T cell receptor beta chains from one sample sequenced in a study of blood T cells in healthy people across ages. The authors ran a second PCR of roughly 6 to 12 cycles using a sample-barcoded 5' primer and a J-beta primer mix. One entry per CDR3 protein, called by TCRdb with MiXCR from the 5' RACE reads. The sample lists some 850,000 distinct CDR3 sequences, around a quarter occurring once. In addition, the sample was reused for a study of T cells of mothers and their children.

Sequencing used blood. These receptors originate from a boy aged 5-17 years in good health.

This chain uses TRBV12-3 or TRBV12-4 with TRBJ2-5; 14 positions match TRBD2. This CDR3 comprises 16 residues. V was pared by 4 bases and J by 5 bases, with 6 bases of the junction left unmatched. The CDR3 DNA reads TGTGCCAGCAGTTCCGGACTAGCGGGGGGCTGGGAGACCCAGTACTTC. Translation gives CASSSGLAGGWETQYF.

This chain joins TRBV6-1 and TRBJ2-6; perhaps TRBD1 as D (6 bases). The CDR3 runs to 18 residues. Trimming stripped 6 bases from V and 2 bases from J, with 20 bases between. CDR1 and CDR2 from the germline V gene are MNHNS and SASEGT. This chain's CDR3 is CASSSWDTGTPGANVLTF. CDR3 DNA sequence: TGTGCCAGCAGCTCGTGGGATACAGGGACACCTGGGGCCAACGTCCTGACTTTC.

This clonotype was observed a few times. The chain employs TRBV20-1 and TRBJ2-5; TRBD1 or TRBD2 may be the D gene (5 bases each). Germline V gene data show CDR1 as DFQATT and CDR2 as SNEGSKA (reference sequence). The CDR3 extends over 13 amino acids. V was pared by 1 base and J by 3 bases, with 9 bases between. DNA of the CDR3: TGCAGTGCTAGAGGGGTGGGGGAAGAGACCCAGTACTTC. Its translation is CSARGVGEETQYF.

This clonotype has just a few counts. The rearrangement uses TRBV6-5 and TRBJ2-3, with 7 nucleotides matching TRBD1. Germline V gene data show CDR1 as MNHEY and CDR2 as SVGAGI. CDR3 length equals 15 residues. The ends lost 5 bases at V and 0 bases at J; junction bases unmatched: 5. CDR3 nucleotide sequence: TGTGCCAGCAGTGACCGACAGGGTAGCACAGATACGCAGTATTTT. It specifies CASSDRQGSTDTQYF.

This clonotype was observed a handful of times. The chain uses TRBV6-6 and TRBJ2-1; D is perhaps TRBD2 (6 bases). In germline, CDR1 is MNHNY, CDR2 SVGAGI (reference sequence). V was shortened by 6 bases and J by 0 bases, with 12 bases between the two germline ends. The CDR3 contains 15 residues. The CDR3 spells CASSRGINSYNEQFF. DNA for the CDR3: TGTGCCAGCAGCCGGGGGATCAACTCCTACAATGAGCAGTTCTTC.

The rearrangement uses TRBV12-3 or TRBV12-4 and TRBJ1-2; 8 bases agree with TRBD1. Losses at the gene ends were 3 bases for V and 7 bases for J; bases not matched to a gene: 7. The length of the CDR3 is 14 residues. CDR3 residues: CASSFQGAGVGYTF. CDR3 coding DNA: TGTGCCAGCAGTTTCCAGGGGGCTGGGGTTGGCTACACCTTC.

This clonotype has just a few counts. The chain has TRBV20-1 and TRBJ2-5; 8 positions match TRBD1. CDR1 is DFQATT, CDR2 SNEGSKA, per germline (reference sequence). The CDR3 runs to 14 residues. V lost 2 bases, J lost 3 bases, and 5 bases stayed unmatched. Here the CDR3 DNA reads TGCAGTGCTAGACCAGGACAGGGCGAAGAGACCCAGTACTTC. It translates to CSARPGQGEETQYF.

The gene calls are TRBV5-5 and TRBJ2-5; D is unclear. V was clipped by 2 bases and J by 3 bases, with 14 bases between them. Germline assignment: CDR1 SGHKS and CDR2 YYEKEE (reference sequence). There are 15 residues in the CDR3. CDR3 residues: CASSFFGRHKETQYF. CDR3 nucleotides: TGTGCCAGCAGCTTCTTTGGACGGCACAAAGAGACCCAGTACTTC.

This clonotype appeared once. A clone one base away is much larger, so this may be a read error. CDR3: CASSFQTSGQETKYF. The CDR3 coding sequence is TGTGCCAGCAGCTTCCAGACTAGCGGCCAAGAGACCAAGTACTTC. This rearrangement joins TRBV7-2 to TRBJ2-5; TRBD2 agrees at 9 bases. The germline CDR1 and CDR2 sequences are SGHTA and FQGNSA. The CDR3 has 15 amino acids.

This clonotype was observed a handful of times. The chain employs TRBV5-5 and TRBJ2-1; 9 bases map to TRBD2. CDR1 and CDR2 from the germline V gene are SGHKS and YYEKEE (reference sequence). Trimming cost V 3 bases and J 12 bases; bases outside gene matches: 10. The length of the CDR3 is 14 residues. CDR3 sequence reads: CASSSWRGGFWQFF. As DNA, the CDR3 is TGTGCCAGCAGCTCCTGGCGGGGGGGCTTTTGGCAGTTCTTC.

This clonotype was observed a handful of times. The genes are TRBV12-3 or TRBV12-4 and TRBJ1-2, with D tentatively TRBD1 (5 bases). The CDR3 spans 15 residues. V gave up 6 bases and J gave up 5 bases, with 19 bases separating them. CDR3 in amino acids: CASRPPTPRGYGYTF. The CDR3 nucleotides are TGTGCCAGCAGGCCACCGACCCCGAGGGGTTATGGCTACACCTTC.

This clonotype has just a few counts. CDR3 DNA: TGTGCCAGCACGGGGACTAGCGGGGGGGCCGGGGAGACCCAGTACTTC. It codes for CASTGTSGGAGETQYF. This chain joins TRBV25-1 and TRBJ2-5, with 16 bases that match TRBD2. Germline CDR1 MGHDK, CDR2 SYGVNS. The V segment lost 7 bases and the J segment 5 bases; nucleotides outside the gene matches: 7. The CDR3 length is 16 residues. The variable domain in full, completed from reference TRBV25-1 and TRBJ2-5, reads EADIYQTPRYLVIGTGKKITLECSQTMGHDKMYWYQQDPGMELHLIHYSYGVNSTEKGDLSSESTVSRIRTEHFPLTLESARPSHTSQYLCASTGTSGGAGETQYFGPGTRLLVL.

The chain has TRBV2 and TRBJ2-1; TRBD2 matches 9 bases. With 5 bases clipped from V and 5 bases from J, the junction kept 10 bases outside the gene matches. Germline CDR1 is SNHLY and CDR2 is FYNNEI. This CDR3 is 16 amino acids long. The CDR3 DNA reads TGTGCCAGCAGTCAGCAGGGCGGGGGGGCCAACAATGAGCAGTTCTTC. Translated, it gives CASSQQGGGANNEQFF. Full variable domain (outside the CDR3, taken from reference TRBV2 and TRBJ2-1): EPEVTQTPSHQVTQMGQEVILRCVPISNHLYFYWYRQILGQKVEFLVSFYNNEISEKSEIFDDQFSVERPDGSNFTLKIRSTKLEDSAMYFCASSQQGGGANNEQFFGPGTRLTVL.

A few counts support this clonotype. The CDR3 bases are TGCAGCTCATGGGCGGGAGGAAACACCATATATTTT. Its protein product is CSSWAGGNTIYF. The chain is built from TRBV29-1 and TRBJ1-3; D remains ambiguous. There are 12 residues in the CDR3. The V gene's germline CDR1 is SQVTM and CDR2 ANQGSEA. Trimming shortened V by 8 bases and J by 4 bases, and 12 bases separated the two germline ends.

This chain joins TRBV5-6 and TRBJ2-1; D call uncertain. The DNA end favors TRBJ2-5, so the J call may be wrong. This CDR3 region has 14 residues. The germline V gene has CDR1 SGHDT and CDR2 YYEEEE. The CDR3 nucleotides read TGTGCCAGCAGCTTGTATTCAGCCCAAGAGACCCAGTACTTC. Amino acid sequence: CASSLYSAQETQYF.